The 12 T cell receptor beta chains presented below share a single source sample, sequenced in a study of blood T cell repertoires in COVID-19 (dated by TCRdb to 2020 to 2022). Libraries came from the immunoSEQ multiplex PCR assay. Here the immuneACCESS table is served through TCRdb, limited to in-frame sequences with V and J called. Missing clones are a known gap in these copies; in checked studies unresolved V genes cover under half, and the rest lacks a known reason. The sample table records a few hundred thousand clones; more than 70% of these occur just once. The ten biggest clones cover about 2.5% of the sample. Sequences were obtained from peripheral blood. The receptors originated from a woman between 50 and 59 years old with acute or convalescent COVID-19.

This clone occurred once. The V call is TRBV7-2, the J call TRBJ2-7; 7 bases are shared with TRBD2. The CDR3 covers 15 residues. CDR1 and CDR2 from the germline V gene are SGHTA and FQGNSA. Trimming at V came to 2 bases and at J to 3 bases, leaving 7 bases not matched to a gene. The CDR3 protein is CASSLLLATFYEQYF. In DNA form, the CDR3 reads TGTGCCAGCAGCTTATTACTAGCGACCTTCTACGAGCAGTACTTC.

The CDR3 here is CASSHRAGRFSGNTIYF. CDR3 coding DNA: TGTGCCAGCAGTCATCGCGCCGGTCGATTCTCTGGAAACACCATATATTTT. The chain couples TRBV27 to TRBJ1-3; D not resolved. Trimming shortened V by 5 bases and J by 0 bases, and 17 bases separated the two germline ends. Germline CDR1 is MNHEY and CDR2 is SMNVEV (reference sequence). This CDR3 comprises 17 residues.

The gene calls are TRBV7-2 and TRBJ1-4; D is perhaps TRBD1 (5 bases). The CDR3 consists of 15 residues. CDR1 is SGHTA and CDR2 is FQGNSA in the germline V gene. V gave up 2 bases and J gave up 8 bases, with 15 bases separating them. DNA for the CDR3: TGTGCCAGCAGCTTATCCGGGGCGGGAGGCGAAAAACTGTTTTTT. Protein sequence: CASSLSGAGGEKLFF.

V usage is TRBV5-1 and J usage is TRBJ1-3; 7 bases fit TRBD1. CDR1 and CDR2 (germline): SGHRS, YFSETQ. V dropped 4 bases and J dropped 1; count of bases not matched to a gene: 5. The CDR3 runs to 15 residues. CDR3 protein: CASSPGTASGNTIYF. In nucleotides, the CDR3 is TGCGCCAGCAGCCCCGGGACAGCTTCTGGAAACACCATATATTTT.

This chain uses TRBV6-5 with TRBJ1-1; 9 bases agree with TRBD1. The CDR3 is 16 amino acids. Germline assignment: CDR1 MNHEY and CDR2 SVGAGI. The ends lost 2 bases at V and 1 base at J; junction bases unmatched: 5. The CDR3 DNA reads as TGTGCCAGCAGTTACCGGACAGGGGCCACGAACACTGAAGCTTTCTTT. This translates into CASSYRTGATNTEAFF.

This rearrangement joins TRBV28 to TRBJ1-2, with TRBD1 matching over 8 bases. J lost 1 base, V lost 4 bases, and 11 bases had no gene match. Germline V CDR1 and CDR2: MDHEN, SYDVKM. This CDR3 is built from 17 residues. The CDR3 here is CASSSPQRGQDNYGYTF. CDR3 nucleotide sequence: TGTGCCAGCAGTTCCCCGCAGCGGGGACAGGATAACTATGGCTACACCTTC.

The chain employs TRBV27 and TRBJ1-4; 12 positions agree with TRBD1. Trimming at V came to 7 bases and at J to 8 bases, leaving 8 bases not matched to a gene. The CDR3 is 15 amino acids. Germline lookup yields CDR1 MNHEY and CDR2 SMNVEV (reference sequence). The CDR3 region has the DNA TGTGCCAGCACCCCGGGACAGGGGGCAGGAGAAAAACTGTTTTTT. This translates into CASTPGQGAGEKLFF.

The chain employs TRBV2 and TRBJ1-5, with D maybe TRBD1 (6 bases). Germline CDR1 reads SNHLY; CDR2 reads FYNNEI. V was clipped by 7 bases and J by 1 base, with 14 bases between them. CDR3 length: 15 residues. DNA of the CDR3: TGTGCCAGCACGGGGTTTGGGGGCAGCAATCAGCCCCAGCATTTT. This gives the protein CASTGFGGSNQPQHF.

J is TRBJ2-3 and V is TRBV7-2; 12 nucleotides match TRBD2. V lost 1 base to trimming and J lost 2 bases; unmatched junction nucleotides: 4. The CDR3 contains 17 residues. The germline V gene has CDR1 SGHTA and CDR2 FQGNSA. This CDR3 is CASSLVPSGRATDTQYF. CDR3 sequence (DNA): TGTGCCAGCAGCTTAGTTCCTAGCGGGAGGGCCACAGATACGCAGTATTTT. Complete variable domain (other parts from reference TRBV7-2 and TRBJ2-3): GAGVSQSPSNKVTEKGKDVELRCDPISGHTALYWYRQSLGQGLEFLIYFQGNSAPDKSGLPSDRFSAERTGGSVSTLTIQRTQQEDSAVYLCASSLVPSGRATDTQYFGPGTRLTVL.

The chain recombines TRBV7-9 with TRBJ2-7; D remains ambiguous. CDR1 and CDR2 (germline): SEHNR, FQNEAQ (reference sequence). CDR3 length equals 13 residues. Trimming removed 1 base from V and 6 bases from J, with 10 bases in between. CDR3 sequence: CASSLVVPSEQYF. The CDR3 DNA reads TGTGCCAGCAGCTTAGTCGTCCCGTCCGAGCAGTACTTC.

The chain employs TRBV4-2 and TRBJ2-1; 7 bases fit TRBD2. The CDR3 loop spans 19 amino acids. From germline, CDR1 is LGHNA and CDR2 YNFKEQ. Losses at the gene ends were 0 bases for V and 0 bases for J; bases not matched to a gene: 11. In DNA, the CDR3 is TGTGCCAGCAGCCAAGACGCCCCCTACAGCGGGAACTCCTACAATGAGCAGTTCTTC. Translating it yields CASSQDAPYSGNSYNEQFF.

The rearrangement joins TRBV2 to TRBJ2-1; D gene ambiguous. This CDR3 is 14 amino acids long. CDR1 and CDR2 from the germline V gene are SNHLY and FYNNEI. V was pared by 4 bases and J by 6 bases, with 13 bases between. The CDR3 sequence is CASSVRLLSNEQFF. CDR3 DNA sequence: TGTGCCAGCAGTGTGCGACTCCTCTCCAATGAGCAGTTCTTC. Combining the CDR3 with reference TRBV2 and TRBJ2-1 gives the whole variable domain EPEVTQTPSHQVTQMGQEVILRCVPISNHLYFYWYRQILGQKVEFLVSFYNNEISEKSEIFDDQFSVERPDGSNFTLKIRSTKLEDSAMYFCASSVRLLSNEQFFGPGTRLTVL.